This T cell receptor (beta chain) was retrieved from a study of Ad26.COV2.S vaccination and SARS-CoV-2 variants. Treatment in this sample: around 19 received Ad26.COV2.S at low or high dose, single or two shots; five or six received placebo; per-sample allocation not given. Following the first vaccine or placebo injection, samples were taken on day 63. Clones were sequenced by immunoSEQ multiplex PCR, and TCRdb holds only the in-frame ones, with some missing. The table shows hundreds of thousands of clones, with approximately 89% occurring only once. Germline V gene sequence: CDR1 SGHTA, CDR2 FQGNSA. Trimming took off 5 bases at V and 0 bases at J, with 13 bases between the two ends. This CDR3 spans 15 amino acids.

The source of this sequence is a person aged 18-65 years who received the Ad26.COV2.S COVID-19 vaccine or a placebo. The specimen comprised peripheral blood, sampled in a trial of Ad26.COV2.S vaccine versus placebo. This chain connects TRBV7-2 to TRBJ1-1, with D hard to call. The CDR3 DNA reads as TGTGCCAGCAGCGCCCGGCCGGGGATGAACACTGAAGCTTTCTTT. Translated, it gives CASSARPGMNTEAFF.